This is a list of T cell receptor beta chains from one sample in a study of response to subunit inactivated influenza vaccine. TCRdb re-called the RT-PCR reads with MiXCR, one entry per CDR3 protein. This repertoire shows 650,000 to 700,000 distinct CDR3 sequences, more than 15% found once; its top ten account for around 10%. Sequenced here: PBMCs from blood, sampled 12 days after vaccination. The receptors were gathered from a man between 50 and 59 years old who received an inactivated influenza vaccine. Each CDR3 is given with its conserved first and last residue. Fields, in order: D gene, J gene, V gene, CDR3 protein. D genes are given only for firm matches.

- TRBJ2-3 TRBV11-2 CASSLDPAPDTQYF
- TRBJ2-6 TRBV20-1 CSARSNFYSGANVLTF
- TRBJ2-1 TRBV20-1 CSASLGWSYNEQFF
TRBD2 TRBJ2-7 TRBV29-1 CSVGLAGVYEQYF
- TRBJ2-3 TRBV4-3 CASSQGRAYTDTQYF
- TRBJ2-2 TRBV30 CAWSRAANTGELFF
- TRBJ2-3 TRBV12-3/TRBV12-4 CAIEGSTDTQYF
TRBD2 TRBJ2-7 TRBV20-1 CSARVLAGAYEQYF
- TRBJ2-7 TRBV7-9 CASSTTTSGKAYEQYF
TRBD1 TRBJ2-5 TRBV20-1 CSARPNRDRDQETQYF
- TRBJ2-5 TRBV3-1 CASSQDGKTQYF
TRBD1 TRBJ2-1 TRBV5-6 CASSWGTDNEQFF
TRBD2 TRBJ2-7 TRBV7-2 CASSLAPALADTYEQYF
- TRBJ2-5 TRBV20-1 CSARDVSGRGETQYF
- TRBJ2-6 TRBV5-5 CASSRVGQTNVLTF
- TRBJ2-5 TRBV7-2 CASSLNSGRETQYF
- TRBJ2-3 TRBV7-9 CASSTYGDTQYF
TRBD2 TRBJ2-3 TRBV5-1 CASSLSGTRADTQYF
- TRBJ2-7 TRBV6-2/TRBV6-3 CASSYSFRGQYEQYF
TRBD1 TRBJ1-2 TRBV2 CASSEATGGNYGYTF
- TRBJ1-3 TRBV5-1 CASSLDGNSGNTIYF
TRBD2 TRBJ2-4 TRBV5-1 CSSSADPGLVKNIQYF
TRBD2 TRBJ2-5 TRBV5-5 CASSLVAGAILKETQYF
TRBD1 TRBJ1-1 TRBV29-1 CSVAQGQAFMGTEAFF
- TRBJ2-3 TRBV10-3 CAIRDKSTDTQYF
- TRBJ2-1 TRBV27 CASSLSRGVGGGRSYNEQFF
- TRBJ2-3 TRBV11-2 CASNQGGPDTQYF
TRBD1 TRBJ2-3 TRBV2 CASSATGQGRNTQYF
- TRBJ2-7 TRBV20-1 CSASPVQRSFLEQYF
TRBD2 TRBJ2-1 TRBV12-5 CASGLVQVAGGFNEQFF
TRBD1 TRBJ2-6 TRBV28 CASSISGTGTSGANVLTF
- TRBJ2-2 TRBV24-1 CATSDGEKRNTGELFF
- TRBJ2-1 TRBV20-1 CSASVTGRAYNEQFF
- TRBJ2-7 TRBV6-5 CASSSPWRGHEQYF
TRBD2 TRBJ2-3 TRBV20-1 CSATLERGLTDTQYF
TRBD1 TRBJ1-1 TRBV12-3/TRBV12-4 CASSLTGARNTEAFF
TRBD2 TRBJ2-2 TRBV9 CASIFGTSVSTGELFF
- TRBJ1-2 TRBV28 CASSLRDNWGGYTF
TRBD2 TRBJ2-7 TRBV7-6 CASSLEGAGGIFEQYF
TRBD1 TRBJ2-6 TRBV7-2 CASSGQGASGANVLTF
- TRBJ2-2 TRBV14 CASSQGLELFF
TRBD1 TRBJ2-5 TRBV10-3 CAISARQGQGETQYF
- TRBJ2-5 TRBV15 CATSRAIAETQYF
TRBD2 TRBJ2-5 TRBV20-1 CSANPSGGAQETQYF
- TRBJ1-5 TRBV20-1 CSALIYSNQPQHF
- TRBJ2-1 TRBV6-1 CASRDSSSYNEQFF